What follows is one TCR beta chain and its context. This entry comes from a study of human T cells and chemical hapten exposure. On the study more broadly: TCR yields differed between samples (mainly from small differences in pooled library volume).

Regarding time point: healthy volunteer bleed at 6 weeks. Total RNA was isolated from whole blood that had not been fractionated. The CDR3 sequence is 13 residues long. Per the germline V gene, CDR1 is SGHTA and CDR2 is FQGNSA. V lost 4 bases and J lost 9, with 16 bases in between. Each CDR3 protein is one row after TCRdb ran MiXCR on the RACE reads. The table records about 77,000 distinct CDR3 sequences, 8.5% to 9.5% of them present only once. Sequenced: whole blood. The clonotype was recovered from a female donor in good health. Some clones in this sample may be carry-over from other donors' samples. The chain is built from TRBV7-2 and TRBJ2-7; no definite D call. CDR3 in amino acids: CASSWKDGRWQYF. The CDR3 region has the DNA TGTGCCAGCAGCTGGAAGGACGGACGGTGGCAGTACTTC.